This T cell receptor (beta chain) was identified during a study of blood T cells in healthy people across ages. Turning to this clonotype: A read error is possible here, since a much larger clone lies one base away.

For the second PCR, which ran for roughly 6 to 12 cycles, a sample-barcoded 5' primer and a J-beta primer mix were used. TCRdb re-derived calls from the 5' RACE reads in MiXCR, one entry per CDR3 protein. Among hundreds of thousands of distinct CDR3 sequences listed, about a third were seen once. V was trimmed by 6 bases and J by 4 bases, leaving 15 bases between them. CDR1 and CDR2 (germline): GTSNPN, SVGIG (reference sequence). CDR3 length equals 13 residues. The sequenced sample consisted of blood. The TCR comes from a woman of 80 years or more in good health. The V call is TRBV30, the J call TRBJ1-1; D perhaps matches TRBD1 (6 bases). The CDR3 DNA reads as TGTGCCTGCCCAGGGGCAGCGAGCACTGAAGCTTTCTTT. It translates to CACPGAASTEAFF.